This TCR beta chain was recorded in a study of cytomegalovirus exposure and HLA in healthy donors. With respect to this clone: The antigen is not known.

The PCR employed 60 Vbeta primers together with 13 Jbeta primers. Some clones are missing from TCRdb's copy, which holds only in-frame ones; the method was immunoSEQ multiplex PCR. This repertoire shows about 170,000 clones, around 80% found once; its top ten account for less than 2.5%. V was clipped by 2 bases and J by 4 bases, with 10 bases between them. The CDR3 has 14 residues. Germline V CDR1 and CDR2: ENHRY, SYGVKD. Study observations and caveats: The study reported that TCR beta sequences accurately predicted HLA-A and HLA-B alleles in most subjects.

The J gene is TRBJ2-3, the V gene TRBV10-3; D is unresolved. Sequenced sample: PBMCs. The receptor's source is a woman between 45 and 65 years old in good health and CMV-seronegative. The CDR3 spells CAISEVLGADTQYF. The CDR3 bases are TGTGCCATCAGTGAGGTCCTAGGTGCAGATACGCAGTATTTT.